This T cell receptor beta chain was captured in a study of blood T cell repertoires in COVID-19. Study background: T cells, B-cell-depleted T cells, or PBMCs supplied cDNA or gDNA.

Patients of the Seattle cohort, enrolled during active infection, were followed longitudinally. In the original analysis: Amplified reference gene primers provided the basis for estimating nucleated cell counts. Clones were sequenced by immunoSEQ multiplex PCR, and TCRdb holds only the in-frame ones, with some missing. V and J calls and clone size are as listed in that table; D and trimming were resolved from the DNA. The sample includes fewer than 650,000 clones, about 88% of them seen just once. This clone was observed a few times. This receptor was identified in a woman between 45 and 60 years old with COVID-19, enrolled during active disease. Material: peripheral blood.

Here the CDR3 DNA reads TGTGCCAGCAGCTACACAGGGGACCCCAATCAGCCCCAGCATTTT. It specifies CASSYTGDPNQPQHF. The chain has TRBV7-9 and TRBJ1-5, with 7 bases lining up with TRBD1. CDR3 length: 15 amino acids. V shed 4 bases and J 3 bases; nucleotides not matched to a gene: 6. Per germline, CDR1 SEHNR and CDR2 FQNEAQ (reference sequence).